This T cell receptor beta chain was obtained from a study of T cells in Graves' hyperthyroidism and ophthalmopathy. This CDR3 spans 16 amino acids. Germline V lookup: CDR1 LGHDT, CDR2 YNNKEL (reference sequence). V was pared by 0 bases and J by 4 bases, with 13 bases between. There were TCR beta CDR3 regions amplified from RNA transcripts. First-round RT-PCR with HTBI primers amplified the TCR CDR3 region. TCRdb fed the multiplex PCR reads into MiXCR, producing one record per CDR3 protein. Of around 240,000 distinct CDR3 sequences in the sample, about 14% were seen once. Hyperthyroidism was newly diagnosed in patients aged 18 to 65 (duration under 2 months). Patients having uncontrolled infection, another autoimmune disease, pregnancy or lactation were not included.

This chain connects TRBV3-1 to TRBJ1-5; perhaps TRBD1 as D (6 bases). Sample: blood. This TCR derives from a woman between 40 and 55 years old with Graves' hyperthyroidism that later progressed to Graves' ophthalmopathy. The DNA for the CDR3 is TGTGCCAGCAGCCAAGATGGGGGGGCCGCTAATCAGCCCCAGCATTTT. Amino acids: CASSQDGGAANQPQHF.